This T cell receptor beta chain was observed in a study of T cell responses to AZD1222 COVID-19 vaccine. In the study overall: Second doses at about 4 or about 12 weeks were pooled. Study outcomes and limitations: Repertoire sampling was restricted to post-peak T cell response timepoints.

The germline V and J ends were trimmed by 1 base and 9 bases, with 13 bases remaining between them. Germline loops: CDR1 MNHNS, CDR2 SASEGT. The CDR3 is 14 residues long. Concerning this clone itself: Its antigen is still unknown.

The protocol was immunoSEQ multiplex PCR, while the TCRdb copy is restricted to in-frame clones and leaves out a portion. The sample lists 150,000 to 200,000 clones, 88% occurring once. The sample consisted of peripheral blood, taken on day 0 of AZD1222 vaccination. This TCR derives from an adult in good health. This chain connects TRBV6-1 to TRBJ1-5; D gene ambiguous. CDR3 residues: CASSEGVVSRPQHF. The DNA for the CDR3 is TGTGCCAGCAGTGAAGGGGTGGTATCAAGGCCCCAGCATTTT.